This T cell receptor (beta chain) emerged from a study of vaccination effects on CD4 cells after COVID-19. Regarding the study as a whole: Only a single clone (1 of 255 vaccine-induced clones in healthy vaccinees) cross-reacted with common cold coronaviruses.

An approximately 10-day culture period preceded the isolation of CD4+ T cells. Clones were read by immunoSEQ multiplex PCR, and TCRdb kept only the in-frame ones, dropping some. The profile shows around 35,000 clones, approximately 75% of them singletons. The CDR3 runs to 14 residues. Germline V CDR1 and CDR2: LNHDA, SQIVND (reference sequence). Trimming pared 7 bases from V and 6 bases from J, leaving 15 bases between. Regarding this clone: The antigen is undetermined.

The receptor's source is a human donor who received a COVID-19 vaccine. The specimen was CD4+ T cells from PBMCs cultured without peptide, collected before COVID-19 vaccination. V and J are TRBV19 and TRBJ2-2; D might be TRBD1 (5 bases). The CDR3, as DNA: TGTGCCAGTAAAGAGAAGCCACAGGCCGGGGAGCTGTTTTTT. Its protein is CASKEKPQAGELFF.